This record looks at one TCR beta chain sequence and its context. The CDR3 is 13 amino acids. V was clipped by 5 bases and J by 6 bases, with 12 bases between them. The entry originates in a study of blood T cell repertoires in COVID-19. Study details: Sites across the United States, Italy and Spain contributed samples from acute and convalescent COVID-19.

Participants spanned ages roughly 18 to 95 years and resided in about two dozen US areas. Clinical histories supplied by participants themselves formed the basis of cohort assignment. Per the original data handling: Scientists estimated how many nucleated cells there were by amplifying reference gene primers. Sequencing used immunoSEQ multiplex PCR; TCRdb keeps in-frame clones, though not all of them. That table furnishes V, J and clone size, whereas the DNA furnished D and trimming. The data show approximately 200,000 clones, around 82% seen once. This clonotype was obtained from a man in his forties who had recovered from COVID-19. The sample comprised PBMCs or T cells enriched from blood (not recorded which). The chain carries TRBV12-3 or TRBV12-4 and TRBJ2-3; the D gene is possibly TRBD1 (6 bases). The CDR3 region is CASSARGQDTQYF. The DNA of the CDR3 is TGTGCCAGCAGTGCCCGTGGACAGGATACGCAGTATTTT.